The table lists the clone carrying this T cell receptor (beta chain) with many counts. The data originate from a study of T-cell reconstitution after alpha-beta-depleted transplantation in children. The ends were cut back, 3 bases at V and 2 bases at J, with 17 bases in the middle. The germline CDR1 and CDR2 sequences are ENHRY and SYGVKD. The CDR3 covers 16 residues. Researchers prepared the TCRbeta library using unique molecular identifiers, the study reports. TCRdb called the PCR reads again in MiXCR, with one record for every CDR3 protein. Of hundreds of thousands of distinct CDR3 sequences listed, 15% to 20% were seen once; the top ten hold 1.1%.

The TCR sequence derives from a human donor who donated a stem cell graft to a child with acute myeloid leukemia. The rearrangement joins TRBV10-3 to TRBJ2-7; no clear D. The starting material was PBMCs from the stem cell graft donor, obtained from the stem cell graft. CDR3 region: CAISDSAVLAPYEQYV. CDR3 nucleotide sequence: TGTGCCATCAGTGACTCCGCCGTCCTCGCCCCCTACGAGCAGTACGTC.